A selection of T cell receptor beta chains follows, all from one sample in a study of blood T cell repertoires in COVID-19. Repertoires were generated with immunoSEQ multiplex PCR, while TCRdb's copy carries only in-frame clones and drops some. This table has roughly 180,000 clones, approximately 85% appearing once. The sample taken for sequencing was peripheral blood. Every receptor here comes from a woman aged 55-70 years with acute or convalescent COVID-19. The CDR3 runs from the conserved cysteine through the conserved F or W. D genes are given only for firm matches.

d_gene: TRBD1; j_gene: TRBJ1-2; v_gene: TRBV30; CDR3aa: CAWSRAGGAGNYGYTF
d_gene: -; j_gene: TRBJ1-5; v_gene: TRBV19; CDR3aa: CASNDGKDQPQHF
d_gene: TRBD2; j_gene: TRBJ2-3; v_gene: TRBV28; CDR3aa: CASGLAGPTDTQYF
d_gene: -; j_gene: TRBJ1-2; v_gene: TRBV5-3; CDR3aa: CARSFRGGYPKGYGYTF
d_gene: TRBD1; j_gene: TRBJ1-4; v_gene: TRBV5-1; CDR3aa: CASSFSETGGSEKLFF
d_gene: -; j_gene: TRBJ1-5; v_gene: TRBV10-3; CDR3aa: CAINQGGNNQPQHF
d_gene: TRBD1; j_gene: TRBJ2-7; v_gene: TRBV6-6; CDR3aa: CASSYVTGGYEQYF
d_gene: TRBD2; j_gene: TRBJ2-1; v_gene: TRBV7-2; CDR3aa: CASSLSRLAGGGEQFF
d_gene: TRBD2; j_gene: TRBJ2-1; v_gene: TRBV7-2; CDR3aa: CASSPGLADYNEQFF
d_gene: -; j_gene: TRBJ2-7; v_gene: TRBV7-8; CDR3aa: CASSFRTSGEQYF
d_gene: TRBD1; j_gene: TRBJ2-2; v_gene: TRBV11-3; CDR3aa: CASSSTLYPGTGLTGELFF
d_gene: -; j_gene: TRBJ1-5; v_gene: TRBV18; CDR3aa: CASSPPDSPNQPQHF
d_gene: -; j_gene: TRBJ2-3; v_gene: TRBV14; CDR3aa: CASSQDRRLQGTDTQYF
d_gene: TRBD2; j_gene: TRBJ2-1; v_gene: TRBV7-8; CDR3aa: CASSLDGRAGNEQFF
d_gene: -; j_gene: TRBJ1-1; v_gene: TRBV7-3; CDR3aa: CASSLSGGATEAFF
d_gene: -; j_gene: TRBJ1-1; v_gene: TRBV12-3/TRBV12-4; CDR3aa: CASSFKRDTEAFF
d_gene: TRBD1; j_gene: TRBJ1-4; v_gene: TRBV28; CDR3aa: CASSGQGAEKLFF
d_gene: TRBD1; j_gene: TRBJ1-1; v_gene: TRBV12-5; CDR3aa: CASGLGGTAEAFF
d_gene: -; j_gene: TRBJ2-7; v_gene: TRBV10-3; CDR3aa: CAISALQDYEQYF
d_gene: -; j_gene: TRBJ2-1; v_gene: TRBV6-5; CDR3aa: CASSYSGPSYNEQFF
d_gene: -; j_gene: TRBJ1-4; v_gene: TRBV18; CDR3aa: CASSRQGLAGEKLFF
d_gene: TRBD2; j_gene: TRBJ2-3; v_gene: TRBV7-6; CDR3aa: CASSSRLAPDTQYF
d_gene: -; j_gene: TRBJ1-2; v_gene: TRBV6-1; CDR3aa: CASSEPQGRGTNYGYTF
d_gene: -; j_gene: TRBJ1-5; v_gene: TRBV3-1/TRBV3-2; CDR3aa: CASSQTGNNQPQHF
d_gene: -; j_gene: TRBJ1-6; v_gene: TRBV30; CDR3aa: CAWTGFGSSGSPLHF
d_gene: TRBD1; j_gene: TRBJ1-2; v_gene: TRBV11-1; CDR3aa: CASSRGQVTNYGYTF
d_gene: -; j_gene: TRBJ2-5; v_gene: TRBV7-2; CDR3aa: CASSSSRQETQYF
d_gene: -; j_gene: TRBJ2-1; v_gene: TRBV5-4; CDR3aa: CASSLASGYYNEQFF
d_gene: TRBD2; j_gene: TRBJ2-5; v_gene: TRBV2; CDR3aa: CASRPLAGRETQYF
d_gene: TRBD1; j_gene: TRBJ1-2; v_gene: TRBV19; CDR3aa: CASSESGTGNYGYTF
d_gene: -; j_gene: TRBJ2-4; v_gene: TRBV25-1; CDR3aa: CARTPGFGAKNIQYF
d_gene: TRBD1; j_gene: TRBJ2-1; v_gene: TRBV28; CDR3aa: CASSSGGQGHNEQFF
d_gene: TRBD1; j_gene: TRBJ1-3; v_gene: TRBV29-1; CDR3aa: CSVAGGASGNTIYF
d_gene: -; j_gene: TRBJ2-1; v_gene: TRBV27; CDR3aa: CASSLGGGPYNEQFF
d_gene: TRBD2; j_gene: TRBJ2-1; v_gene: TRBV7-9; CDR3aa: CASSPRLAGAGEQFF